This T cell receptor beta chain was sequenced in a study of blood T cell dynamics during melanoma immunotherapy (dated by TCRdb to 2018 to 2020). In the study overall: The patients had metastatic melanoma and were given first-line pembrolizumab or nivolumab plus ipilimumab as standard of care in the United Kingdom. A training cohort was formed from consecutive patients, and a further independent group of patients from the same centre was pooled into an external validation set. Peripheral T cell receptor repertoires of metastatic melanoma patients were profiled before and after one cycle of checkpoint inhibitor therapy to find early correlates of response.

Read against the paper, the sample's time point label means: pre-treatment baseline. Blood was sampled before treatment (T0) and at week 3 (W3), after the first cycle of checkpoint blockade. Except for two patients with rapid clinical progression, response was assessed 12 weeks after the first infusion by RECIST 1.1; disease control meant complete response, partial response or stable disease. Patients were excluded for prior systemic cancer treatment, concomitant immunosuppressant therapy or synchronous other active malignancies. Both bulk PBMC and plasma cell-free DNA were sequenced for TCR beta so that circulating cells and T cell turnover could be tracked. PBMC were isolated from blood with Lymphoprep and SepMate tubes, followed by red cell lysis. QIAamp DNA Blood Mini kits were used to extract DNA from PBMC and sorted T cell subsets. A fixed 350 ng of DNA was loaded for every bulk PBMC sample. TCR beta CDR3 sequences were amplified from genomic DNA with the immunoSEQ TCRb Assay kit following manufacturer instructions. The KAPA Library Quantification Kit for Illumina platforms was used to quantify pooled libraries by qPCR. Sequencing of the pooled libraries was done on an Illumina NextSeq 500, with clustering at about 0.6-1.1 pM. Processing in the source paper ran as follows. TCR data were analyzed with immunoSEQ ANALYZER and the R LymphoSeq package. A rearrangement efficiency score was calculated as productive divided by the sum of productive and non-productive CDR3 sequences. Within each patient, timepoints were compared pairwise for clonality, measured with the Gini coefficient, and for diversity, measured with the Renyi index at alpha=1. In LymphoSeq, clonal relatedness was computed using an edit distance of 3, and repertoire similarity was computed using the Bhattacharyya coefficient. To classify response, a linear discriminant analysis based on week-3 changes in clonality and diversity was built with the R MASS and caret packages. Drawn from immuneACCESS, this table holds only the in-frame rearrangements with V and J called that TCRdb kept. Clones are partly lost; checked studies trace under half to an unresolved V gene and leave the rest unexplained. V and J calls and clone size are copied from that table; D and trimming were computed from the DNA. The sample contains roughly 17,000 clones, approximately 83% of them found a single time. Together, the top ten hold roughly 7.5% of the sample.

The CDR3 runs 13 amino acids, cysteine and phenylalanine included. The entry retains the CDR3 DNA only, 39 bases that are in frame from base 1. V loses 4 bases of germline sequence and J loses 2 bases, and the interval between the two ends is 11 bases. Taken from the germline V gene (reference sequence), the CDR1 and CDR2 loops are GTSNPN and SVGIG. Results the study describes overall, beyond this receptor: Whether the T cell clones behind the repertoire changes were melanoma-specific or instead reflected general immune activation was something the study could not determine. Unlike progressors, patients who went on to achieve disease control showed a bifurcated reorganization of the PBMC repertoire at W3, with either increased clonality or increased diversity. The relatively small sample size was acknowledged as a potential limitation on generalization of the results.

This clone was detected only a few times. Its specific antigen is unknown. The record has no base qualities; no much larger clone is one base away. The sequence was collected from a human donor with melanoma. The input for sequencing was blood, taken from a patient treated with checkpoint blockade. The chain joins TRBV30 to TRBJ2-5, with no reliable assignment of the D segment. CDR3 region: CAWNPQTQETQYF. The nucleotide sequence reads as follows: TGTGCCTGGAACCCACAGACTCAAGAGACCCAGTACTTC.